The present T cell receptor beta chain was sequenced within a study of T cell changes during pregnancy in multiple sclerosis. Germline assignment: CDR1 SGHDN and CDR2 FVKESK. The V end was cut by 0 bases, the J end by 2 bases, with 23 bases between. This CDR3 is 19 amino acids long. The method was immunoSEQ multiplex PCR; TCRdb's version includes in-frame clones alone and lacks a portion of them. The table shows some 40,000 clones, with 90% occurring only once. This clonotype was sampled from a female donor with multiple sclerosis, enrolled in a pregnancy study. The genes are TRBV14 and TRBJ2-7; tentative D call: TRBD1 (5 bases). Sample: CD4+ T cells from peripheral blood mononuclear cells, taken in the second trimester of pregnancy. CDR3 in DNA: TGTGCCAGCAGCCAAGATCGGTTTGGGGTGGCAGGGCCGGCCTACGAGCAGTACTTC. It translates to CASSQDRFGVAGPAYEQYF.